Below are 17 T cell receptor beta chains sequenced from a single sample in a study of follicular helper T cells after annual influenza vaccination. Clones were read by immunoSEQ multiplex PCR, and TCRdb kept only the in-frame ones, dropping some. The sample has around 860 clones; about nine tenths are singletons. Time point in this sample: 2014-2015 season, 7 days after vaccination. This specimen was CXCR5+ CD38+ circulating T follicular helper cells from blood, taken 7 days after influenza vaccination. Documented subset: circulating Tfh, non-naive CD4+CXCR5+PD-1+ (ICOS+CD38+ or ICOS-CD38-). These receptors were obtained from an adult who received the influenza vaccine.

V is TRBV19 and J is TRBJ2-3, with D possibly TRBD2 on 6 matching bases. There are 16 residues in the CDR3. CDR1 is LNHDA and CDR2 is SQIVND in the germline V gene (reference sequence). V lost 5 bases, J lost 5 bases, and 20 bases lay in between. CDR3 in DNA: TGTGCCAGTAGTTCCTCGGGACTGAGGTATCAAGATACGCAGTATTTT. Residues: CASSSSGLRYQDTQYF.

V gene TRBV28 combines with J gene TRBJ1-2, with 7 bases fitting TRBD1. The length of the CDR3 is 13 residues. CDR1 is MDHEN, CDR2 SYDVKM, per germline. The V gene end was trimmed by 8 bases and the J gene end by 11 bases; junction bases not matched to a gene: 14. The CDR3 nucleotides read TGTGCCAGCGCAACAGGGGTCGAGGGATGGTACACCTTC. It yields the protein CASATGVEGWYTF.

The genes are TRBV6-5 and TRBJ2-2, with D tentatively TRBD1 (5 bases). Trimming stripped 0 bases from V and 5 bases from J, with 13 bases between. The CDR3 is 16 amino acids. Germline loops: CDR1 MNHEY, CDR2 SVGAGI. The CDR3 reads CASSYSKTVSTGELFF. CDR3 coding DNA: TGTGCCAGCAGTTACTCGAAGACAGTTTCGACCGGGGAGCTGTTTTTT.

With respect to this clone: One junction end disagrees with the germline gene, perhaps due to a read error. The chain joins TRBV6-6 to TRBJ1-4; D may be TRBD1 (5 bases). There are 14 residues in the CDR3. Germline lookup yields CDR1 MNHNY and CDR2 SVGAGI (reference sequence). CDR3 in amino acids: CASSSGGSRTIGYF. The CDR3 DNA follows: TGTGCCAGCAGTTCGGGGGGTTCAAGGACGATCGGTTATTTT.

The chain carries TRBV27 and TRBJ2-5; D gene unclear. There are 15 residues in the CDR3. CDR1 is MNHEY and CDR2 is SMNVEV in the germline V gene (reference sequence). Trimming cost V 2 bases and J 0 bases, with 10 bases left between them. This CDR3 is CASSLKLPYQETQYF. CDR3 in DNA: TGTGCCAGCAGTTTAAAACTTCCGTACCAAGAGACCCAGTACTTC.

The CDR3 sequence: CASSASGGAEAFF. CDR3 sequence (DNA): TGTGCCAGCAGTGCGTCCGGCGGCGCTGAAGCTTTCTTT. The chain couples TRBV6-1 to TRBJ1-1; the D is unclear. With 4 bases removed from V and 6 bases from J, the gap between germline ends came to 12 bases. Per the germline V gene, CDR1 is MNHNS and CDR2 is SASEGT. CDR3 length equals 13 residues.

The chain combines TRBV27 with TRBJ2-6; 8 positions agree with TRBD1. CDR1 MNHEY and CDR2 SMNVEV come from the germline V gene (reference sequence). V gave up 1 base and J gave up 1 base; unmatched junction bases: 9. This CDR3 region has 19 residues. The CDR3 region has the DNA TGTGCCAGCAGTTTATTTCGGGGGACAGGAGGTTCTGGGGCCAACGTCCTGACTTTC. It encodes CASSLFRGTGGSGANVLTF.

The gene calls are TRBV6-5 and TRBJ2-7, with unresolved D. The CDR3 is 14 amino acids. V lost 3 bases, J lost 4 bases, and 13 bases lay in between. CDR1 and CDR2 (germline): MNHEY, SVGAGI. CDR3 in DNA: TGTGCCAGCAGTTATGGGTGGGCGAAGTACGAGCAGTACTTC. Its protein product is CASSYGWAKYEQYF.

This rearrangement joins TRBV15 to TRBJ2-7; maybe TRBD1 (6 bases). The germline V gene encodes CDR1 LNHNV and CDR2 YYDKDF (reference sequence). The CDR3 contains 15 residues. With 0 bases removed from V and 1 base from J, the gap between germline ends came to 10 bases. The CDR3 region is CATSRDSDRSYEQYF. The CDR3 DNA follows: TGTGCCACCAGCAGAGATTCCGACAGGTCCTACGAGCAGTACTTC.

This rearrangement joins TRBV18 to TRBJ1-2; 7 bases agree with TRBD1. This CDR3 is 14 amino acids long. Unmatched junction bases numbered 11, after V lost 6 bases and J lost 7 bases. The V gene's germline CDR1 is KGHSH and CDR2 LQKENI. The CDR3 here is CASSPGQAEGGYTF. The CDR3 bases are TGTGCCAGCTCCCCAGGACAGGCGGAGGGTGGCTACACCTTC.

This clone turned up a few times. This sequence joins TRBV28 and TRBJ1-4; D may be TRBD1 (5 bases). Deletions cut 6 bases from V and 5 bases from J, with 16 bases between. CDR3 length: 15 residues. Per the germline V gene, CDR1 is MDHEN and CDR2 is SYDVKM. The CDR3 nucleotides are TGTGCCAGCAGCTATACCGGGACTAAGAATGAAAAACTGTTTTTT. Translation gives CASSYTGTKNEKLFF. Together with reference TRBV28 and TRBJ1-4, the CDR3 gives the full variable domain: DVKVTQSSRYLVKRTGEKVFLECVQDMDHENMFWYRQDPGLGLRLIYFSYDVKMKEKGDIPEGYSVSREKKERFSLILESASTNQTSMYLCASSYTGTKNEKLFFGSGTQLSVL.

V is TRBV6-1 and J is TRBJ2-2; possible D gene TRBD2, 6 bases. Between the trimmed V and J ends, which lost 7 bases and 4 bases, there was a span of 16 bases. Germline V CDR1 and CDR2: MNHNS, SASEGT. CDR3 length: 15 residues. The CDR3 DNA reads as TGTGCCAGCAAGGAGGGCAGGCGGTCCACCGGGGAGCTGTTTTTT. Translating gives CASKEGRRSTGELFF.

The chain joins TRBV15 to TRBJ1-1, with D perhaps matching TRBD1 (6 bases). Looked up from germline, CDR1 is LNHNV and CDR2 is YYDKDF (reference sequence). V was pared by 3 bases and J by 4 bases, with 18 bases between. The CDR3 loop spans 16 amino acids. In DNA, the CDR3 is TGTGCCACCAGCAGGGGTAACAGGGCCGCGGGCACTGAAGCTTTCTTT. Translating it yields CATSRGNRAAGTEAFF.

The chain recombines TRBV11-2 with TRBJ1-6; D is undetermined. This CDR3 contains 14 residues. Trimming took 2 bases from V and 10 from J, leaving 12 bases between them. Germline V CDR1 and CDR2: SGHAT, FQNNGV. CDR3 residues: CASSLSGIQSPLHF. Here the CDR3 DNA reads TGTGCCAGCAGCTTATCGGGGATACAGTCACCCCTCCACTTT.

The chain carries TRBV13 and TRBJ1-1; the match to TRBD1 covers 12 bases. V lost 6 bases and J lost 4; bases outside the gene matches: 6. The CDR3 covers 15 residues. Germline CDR1 and CDR2: PRHDT and FYEKMQ (reference sequence). CDR3 amino acids: CASSLRDRGPTEAFF. The CDR3, as DNA: TGTGCCAGCAGTCTACGGGACAGGGGGCCCACTGAAGCTTTCTTT.

The chain links TRBV9 to TRBJ2-1; TRBD2 aligns across 15 bases. There are 19 residues in the CDR3. V shed 3 bases, J shed 7 bases, and the junction held 14 bases outside the gene matches. Per the germline V gene, CDR1 is SGDLS and CDR2 is YYNGEE. CDR3 nucleotide sequence: TGTGCCAGCAGCGCCCAACCTCACACCGGACTAGCGGGGGGGAATGAGCAGTTCTTC. This codes for CASSAQPHTGLAGGNEQFF.

The rearrangement links TRBV11-3 to TRBJ2-1, with D possibly matching TRBD2 (5 bases). The CDR3 runs to 17 residues. V lost 5 bases, J lost 4 bases, and 21 bases lay in between. Germline assignment: CDR1 SGHNT and CDR2 YENEEA. CDR3 residues: CASSPTWERPTYNEQFF. The CDR3 nucleotides are TGTGCCAGCAGCCCCACCTGGGAGCGGCCTACTTACAATGAGCAGTTCTTC.